The T cell receptor gamma chain under discussion was sequenced for a study of gamma-delta T cells after stem cell transplantation. The germline gives CDR1 GITISATS, CDR2 ISYDGTV (reference sequence). This CDR3 has 17 amino acids. J gave up 0 bases and V 3 bases, and 14 bases lay outside the gene matches. TCRdb re-called the RT-PCR reads with CATT. The data show a few thousand gamma-chain clones, roughly a fifth seen once. This chain links TRGV9 with TRGJ1 or TRGJ2. This TCR was recovered from a human donor. It is not recorded whose cells these are; they may come from a transplant donor. Source material: gamma-delta T cells. The CDR3 loop is CALWELIDPPNYYKKLF. The CDR3 coding sequence is TGTGCCTTGTGGGAGTTGATTGATCCCCCGAATTATTATAAGAAACTCTTT.